The T cell receptor (beta chain) under discussion was sequenced for a study of blood T cell repertoires in COVID-19. The junction had 5 bases not matched to a gene; V was cut back by 8 bases and J by 7 bases. In germline, CDR1 is MRHNA, CDR2 SNTAGT. This CDR3 region has 13 residues. Authors' processing steps: Amplifying reference gene primers gave estimates of nucleated cell counts. Profiling relied on immunoSEQ multiplex PCR, and the TCRdb table lists in-frame clones only, not all of them. D and trimming come from the DNA, and the V and J calls and clone size come from that table. The table records more than 300,000 clones, 88% of them present only once. Assignments of participants to cohorts depended upon their own reported clinical history. Two negative PCRs, clearance, or symptom resolution were required of recovered Cohort 3 donors.

The chain carries TRBV6-4 and TRBJ1-6; 7 nucleotides agree with TRBD1. Sequenced material: PBMCs or T cells enriched from blood (not recorded which). The receptor was isolated from a woman aged 18-30 years who had recovered from COVID-19. The CDR3 DNA reads as TGTGCCAGCGCTTGGGACAGCAATTCACCCCTCCACTTT. Protein: CASAWDSNSPLHF.